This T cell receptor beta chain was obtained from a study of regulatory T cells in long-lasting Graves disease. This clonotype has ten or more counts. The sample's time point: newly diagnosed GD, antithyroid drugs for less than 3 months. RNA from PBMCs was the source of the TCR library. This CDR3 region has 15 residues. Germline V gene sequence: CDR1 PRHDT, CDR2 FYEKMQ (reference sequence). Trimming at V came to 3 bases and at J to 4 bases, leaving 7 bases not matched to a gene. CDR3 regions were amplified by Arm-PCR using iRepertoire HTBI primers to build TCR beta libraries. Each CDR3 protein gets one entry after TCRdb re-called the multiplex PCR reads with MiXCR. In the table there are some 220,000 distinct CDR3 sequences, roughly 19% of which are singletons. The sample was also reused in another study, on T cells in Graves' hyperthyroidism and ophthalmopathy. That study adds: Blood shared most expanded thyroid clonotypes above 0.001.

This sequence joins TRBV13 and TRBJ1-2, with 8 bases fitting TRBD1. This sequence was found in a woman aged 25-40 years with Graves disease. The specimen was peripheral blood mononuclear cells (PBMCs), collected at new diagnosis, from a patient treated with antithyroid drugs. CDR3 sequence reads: CASSLMDRDSYGYTF. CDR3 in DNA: TGTGCCAGCAGCTTGATGGACAGGGACAGCTATGGCTACACCTTC. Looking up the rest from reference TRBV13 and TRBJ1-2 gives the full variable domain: AAGVIQSPRHLIKEKRETATLKCYPIPRHDTVYWYQQGPGQDPQFLISFYEKMQSDKGSIPDRFSAQQFSDYHSELNMSSLELGDSALYFCASSLMDRDSYGYTFGSGTRLTVV.